Sequencing of this T cell receptor (beta chain) was carried out in a study of T cells in Graves' hyperthyroidism and ophthalmopathy. Findings and caveats of the study: Before onset, by a median of approximately 6.2 months, the model predicted ophthalmopathy.

Amplification of TCR beta CDR3 regions was performed using RNA transcripts as template. HTBI primers were used for first-round RT-PCR of the TCR CDR3. MiXCR was run by TCRdb on the multiplex PCR reads, yielding one entry per CDR3 protein. Of 650,000 to 750,000 distinct CDR3 sequences in the sample, 14% were seen once. The CDR3 has 15 residues. CDR1 is SGHAT, CDR2 FQNNGV, per germline. V lost 0 bases to trimming and J lost 4 bases, with 11 bases between them. Graves' hyperthyroidism was deemed stable given no ophthalmopathy progression within 18 months. Hyperthyroidism was newly diagnosed in patients aged 18 to 65 (duration under 2 months). PBMCs were obtained from 9.5 to 10 ml fresh peripheral blood. Worth noting for this clonotype: The antigen is undetermined.

This sequence was found in a woman aged 18-29 years with Graves' hyperthyroidism. The chain employs TRBV11-2 and TRBJ2-3; perhaps TRBD2 as D (6 bases). Sequencing input: blood. The CDR3 DNA follows: TGTGCCAGCAGCTTAGATCCGGGAGTGGCAGATACGCAGTATTTT. It is translated as CASSLDPGVADTQYF.